This T cell receptor beta chain derives from a study of T cells in Graves' hyperthyroidism and ophthalmopathy. Regarding the study as a whole: In validation, the model predicted ophthalmopathy. These predictions came a median about 6.5 months before onset.

Note on this clonotype: What it binds is unknown.

Calling Graves' hyperthyroidism stable meant ophthalmopathy did not progress within 18 months. Those with hyperthyroidism were 18 to 65 years old, newly diagnosed, and ill for under 2 months. Uncontrolled infection, other autoimmune disease, pregnancy or lactation disqualified patients from enrolment. Regions amplified from RNA transcripts were the TCR beta CDR3 regions. During a first-round RT-PCR of the TCR CDR3, the HTBI primer set was used. TCRdb re-called the multiplex PCR reads through MiXCR, storing one row per CDR3 protein. The sample holds 400,000 to 500,000 distinct CDR3 sequences, roughly 13% seen once. This CDR3 is built from 13 residues. Deletions cut 2 bases from V and 12 bases from J, with 17 bases between. Germline-derived CDR1 and CDR2 are GTSNPN and SVGIG (reference sequence).

This sequence joins TRBV30 and TRBJ2-4; the D is unclear. Sequenced: blood. The sequence was obtained from a woman between 18 and 30 years old with Graves' hyperthyroidism. CDR3 loop: CAWSQDWGSDQYF. The CDR3 nucleotides are TGTGCCTGGAGTCAGGATTGGGGAAGCGATCAGTACTTC. The entire variable domain, with the rest obtained from reference TRBV30 and TRBJ2-4, is as follows: SQTIHQWPATLVQPVGSPLSLECTVEGTSNPNLYWYRQAAGRGLQLLFYSVGIGQISSEVPQNLSASRPQDRQFILSSKKLLLSDSGFYLCAWSQDWGSDQYFGAGTRLSVL.